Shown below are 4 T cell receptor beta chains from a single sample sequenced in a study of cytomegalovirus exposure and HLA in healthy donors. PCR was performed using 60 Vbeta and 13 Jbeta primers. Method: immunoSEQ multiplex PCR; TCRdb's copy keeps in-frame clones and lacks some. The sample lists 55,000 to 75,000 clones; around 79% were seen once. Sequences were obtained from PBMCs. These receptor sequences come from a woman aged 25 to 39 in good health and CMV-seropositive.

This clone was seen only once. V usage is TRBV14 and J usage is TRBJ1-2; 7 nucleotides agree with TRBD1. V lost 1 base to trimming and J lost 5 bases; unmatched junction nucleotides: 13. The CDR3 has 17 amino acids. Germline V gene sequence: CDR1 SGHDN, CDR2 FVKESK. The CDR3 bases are TGTGCCAGCAGCCAAGGAGGTCAGGGGGATGTCGGGTATGGCTACACCTTC. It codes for CASSQGGQGDVGYGYTF.

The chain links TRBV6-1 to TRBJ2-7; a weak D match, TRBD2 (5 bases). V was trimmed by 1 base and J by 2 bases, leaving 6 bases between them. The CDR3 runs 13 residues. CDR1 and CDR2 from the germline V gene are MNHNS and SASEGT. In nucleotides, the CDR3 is TGTGCCAGCAGTGAAGAAGCGGCCTACGAGCAGTACTTC. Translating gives CASSEEAAYEQYF.

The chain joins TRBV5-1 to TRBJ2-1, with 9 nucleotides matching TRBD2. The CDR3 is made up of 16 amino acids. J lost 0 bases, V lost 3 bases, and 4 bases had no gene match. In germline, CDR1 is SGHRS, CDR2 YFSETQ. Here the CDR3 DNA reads TGCGCCAGCAGCTCATTGACTAGCGGCTCCTACAATGAGCAGTTCTTC. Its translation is CASSSLTSGSYNEQFF.

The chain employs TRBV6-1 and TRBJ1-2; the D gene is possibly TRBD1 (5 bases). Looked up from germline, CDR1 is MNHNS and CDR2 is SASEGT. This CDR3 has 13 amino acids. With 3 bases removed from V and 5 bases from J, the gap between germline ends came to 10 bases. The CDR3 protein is CASSEGRAYGYTF. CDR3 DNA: TGTGCCAGCAGTGAGGGCAGGGCGTATGGCTACACCTTC.